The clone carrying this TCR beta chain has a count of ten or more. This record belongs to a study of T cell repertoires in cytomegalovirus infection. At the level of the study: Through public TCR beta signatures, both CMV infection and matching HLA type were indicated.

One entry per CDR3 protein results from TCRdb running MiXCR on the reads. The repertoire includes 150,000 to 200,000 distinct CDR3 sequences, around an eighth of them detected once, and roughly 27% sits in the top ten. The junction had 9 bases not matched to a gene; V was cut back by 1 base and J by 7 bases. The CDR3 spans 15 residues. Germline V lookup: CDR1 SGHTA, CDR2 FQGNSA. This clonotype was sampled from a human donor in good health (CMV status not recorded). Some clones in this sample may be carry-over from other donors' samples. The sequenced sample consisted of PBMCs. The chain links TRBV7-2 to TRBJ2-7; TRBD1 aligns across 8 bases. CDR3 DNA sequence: TGTGCCAGCAGCTTAGAGAGTCAGGGGGCGAGGGAGCAGTACTTC. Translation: CASSLESQGAREQYF.